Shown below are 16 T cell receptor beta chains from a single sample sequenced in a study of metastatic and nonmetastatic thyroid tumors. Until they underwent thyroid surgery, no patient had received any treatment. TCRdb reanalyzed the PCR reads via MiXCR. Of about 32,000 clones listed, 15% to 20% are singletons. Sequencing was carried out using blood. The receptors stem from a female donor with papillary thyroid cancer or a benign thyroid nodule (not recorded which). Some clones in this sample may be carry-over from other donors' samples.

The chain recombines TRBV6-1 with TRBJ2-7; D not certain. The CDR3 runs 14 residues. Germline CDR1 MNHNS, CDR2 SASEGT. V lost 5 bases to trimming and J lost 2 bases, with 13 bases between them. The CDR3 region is CASSHGFDPYEQYF. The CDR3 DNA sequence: TGTGCCAGCAGTCACGGCTTCGACCCCTACGAGCAGTACTTC.

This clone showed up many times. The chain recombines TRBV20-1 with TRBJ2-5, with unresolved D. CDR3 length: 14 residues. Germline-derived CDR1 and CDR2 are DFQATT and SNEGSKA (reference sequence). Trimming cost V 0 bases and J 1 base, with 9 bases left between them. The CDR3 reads CSARDTARQETQYF. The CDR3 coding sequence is TGCAGTGCTAGAGATACGGCTCGCCAAGAGACCCAGTACTTC.

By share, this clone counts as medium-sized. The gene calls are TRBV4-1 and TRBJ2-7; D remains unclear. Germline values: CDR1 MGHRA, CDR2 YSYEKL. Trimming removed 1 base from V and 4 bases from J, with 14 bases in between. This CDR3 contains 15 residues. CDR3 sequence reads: CASSQVGRTGYEQYF. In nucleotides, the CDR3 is TGCGCCAGCAGCCAAGTTGGCCGAACTGGTTACGAGCAGTACTTC.

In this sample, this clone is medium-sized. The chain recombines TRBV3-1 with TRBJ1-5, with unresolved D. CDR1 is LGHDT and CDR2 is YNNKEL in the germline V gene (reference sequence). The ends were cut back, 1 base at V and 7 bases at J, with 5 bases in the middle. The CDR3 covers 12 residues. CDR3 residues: CASSQGDQPQHF. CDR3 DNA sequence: TGTGCCAGCAGCCAAGGAGACCAGCCCCAGCATTTT.

In nucleotides, the CDR3 is TGCGCCAGCAGCTTGAAACCGACTGGGGACAGGGTTTCGTACGAGCAGTACTTC. As protein: CASSLKPTGDRVSYEQYF. This chain uses TRBV5-1 with TRBJ2-7; 9 bases line up with TRBD1. Germline CDR1 SGHRS, CDR2 YFSETQ. The CDR3 runs to 18 residues. With 1 base clipped from V and 4 bases from J, the junction kept 15 bases outside the gene matches.

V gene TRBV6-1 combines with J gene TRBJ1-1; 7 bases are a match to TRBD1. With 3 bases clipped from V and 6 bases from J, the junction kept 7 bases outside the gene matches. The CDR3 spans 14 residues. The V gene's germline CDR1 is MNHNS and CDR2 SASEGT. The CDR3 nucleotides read TGTGCCAGCAGTGAGGGACAGCTCCGTGCTGAAGCTTTCTTT. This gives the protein CASSEGQLRAEAFF.

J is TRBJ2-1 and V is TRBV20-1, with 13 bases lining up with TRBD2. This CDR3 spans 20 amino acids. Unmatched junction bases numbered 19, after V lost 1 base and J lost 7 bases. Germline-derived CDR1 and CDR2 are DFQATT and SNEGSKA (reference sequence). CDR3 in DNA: TGCAGTGCTAGAGGCCCCGGACTAGCGGGAGACCGAACTACACGAAATGAGCAGTTCTTC. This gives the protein CSARGPGLAGDRTTRNEQFF.

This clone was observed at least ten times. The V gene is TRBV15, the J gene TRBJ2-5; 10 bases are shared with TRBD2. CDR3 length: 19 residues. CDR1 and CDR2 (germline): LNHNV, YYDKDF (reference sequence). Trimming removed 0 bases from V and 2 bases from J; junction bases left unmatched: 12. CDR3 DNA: TGTGCCACCAGCAGAGATCCTAGTGGGAGCGGGGGGGTACAAGAGACCCAGTACTTC. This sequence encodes CATSRDPSGSGGVQETQYF.

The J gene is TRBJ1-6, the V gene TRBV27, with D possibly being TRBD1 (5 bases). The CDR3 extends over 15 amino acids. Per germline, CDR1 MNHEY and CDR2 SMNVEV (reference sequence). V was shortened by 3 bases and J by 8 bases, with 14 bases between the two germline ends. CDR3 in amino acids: CASSLVGGLDSPLHF. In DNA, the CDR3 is TGTGCCAGCAGTTTGGTTGGGGGACTAGATTCACCCCTCCACTTT.

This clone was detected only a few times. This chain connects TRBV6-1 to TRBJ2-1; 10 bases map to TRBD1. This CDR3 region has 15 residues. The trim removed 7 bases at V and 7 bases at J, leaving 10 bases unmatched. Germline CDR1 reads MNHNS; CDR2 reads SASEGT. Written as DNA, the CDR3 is TGTGCCAGCACCACGGGGACAGGGGATTTAAATGAGCAGTTCTTC. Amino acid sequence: CASTTGTGDLNEQFF.

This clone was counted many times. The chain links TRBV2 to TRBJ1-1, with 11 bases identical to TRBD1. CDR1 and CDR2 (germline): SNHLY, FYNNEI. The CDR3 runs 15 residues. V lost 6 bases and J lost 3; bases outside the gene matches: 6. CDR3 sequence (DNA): TGTGCCAGCAGGGTGCGGGACAGGGGGGACACTGAAGCTTTCTTT. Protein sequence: CASRVRDRGDTEAFF.

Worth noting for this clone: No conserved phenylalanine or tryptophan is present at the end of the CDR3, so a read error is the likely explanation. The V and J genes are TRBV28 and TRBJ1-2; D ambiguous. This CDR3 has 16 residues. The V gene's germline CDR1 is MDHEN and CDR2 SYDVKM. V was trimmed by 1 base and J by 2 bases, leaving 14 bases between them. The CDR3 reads CASSLFGRTGNYGYTL. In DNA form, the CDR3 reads TGTGCCAGCAGTTTATTTGGTCGGACGGGGAACTATGGCTACACCCTC.

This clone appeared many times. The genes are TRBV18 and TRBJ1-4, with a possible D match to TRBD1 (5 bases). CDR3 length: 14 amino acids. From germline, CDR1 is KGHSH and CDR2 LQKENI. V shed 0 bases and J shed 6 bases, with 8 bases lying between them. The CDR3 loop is CASSPPGRDEKLFF. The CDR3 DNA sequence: TGTGCCAGCTCACCACCGGGACGTGATGAAAAACTGTTTTTT.

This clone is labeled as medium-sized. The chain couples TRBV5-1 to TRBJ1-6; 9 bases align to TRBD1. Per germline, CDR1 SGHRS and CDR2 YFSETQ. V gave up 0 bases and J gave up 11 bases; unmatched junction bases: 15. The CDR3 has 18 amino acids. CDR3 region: CASSLALSQGAGTPPLHF. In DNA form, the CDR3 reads TGCGCCAGCAGCTTGGCCCTGTCACAGGGGGCAGGTACTCCACCCCTCCACTTT.

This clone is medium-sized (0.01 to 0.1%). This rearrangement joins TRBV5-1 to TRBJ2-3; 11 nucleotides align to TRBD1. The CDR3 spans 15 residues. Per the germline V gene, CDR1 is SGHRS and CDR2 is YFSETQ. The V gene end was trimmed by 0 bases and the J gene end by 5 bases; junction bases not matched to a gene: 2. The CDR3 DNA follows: TGCGCCAGCAGCTTGGTGGGGACAGGGGGAGATACGCAGTATTTT. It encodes CASSLVGTGGDTQYF.

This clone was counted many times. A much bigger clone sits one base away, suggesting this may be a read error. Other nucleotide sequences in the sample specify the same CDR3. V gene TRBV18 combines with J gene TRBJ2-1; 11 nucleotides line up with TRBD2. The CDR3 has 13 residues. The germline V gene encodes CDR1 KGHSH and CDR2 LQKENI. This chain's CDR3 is CASSLAGDNEQFF. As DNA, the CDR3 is TGCGCCAGCTCACTAGCGGGGGACAATGAGCAGTTCTTC. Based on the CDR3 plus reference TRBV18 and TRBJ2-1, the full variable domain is NAGVMQNPRHLVRRRGQEARLRCSPMKGHSHVYWYRQLPEEGLKFMVYLQKENIIDESGMPKERFSAEFPKEGPSILRIQQVVRGDSAAYFCASSLAGDNEQFFGPGTRLTVL.